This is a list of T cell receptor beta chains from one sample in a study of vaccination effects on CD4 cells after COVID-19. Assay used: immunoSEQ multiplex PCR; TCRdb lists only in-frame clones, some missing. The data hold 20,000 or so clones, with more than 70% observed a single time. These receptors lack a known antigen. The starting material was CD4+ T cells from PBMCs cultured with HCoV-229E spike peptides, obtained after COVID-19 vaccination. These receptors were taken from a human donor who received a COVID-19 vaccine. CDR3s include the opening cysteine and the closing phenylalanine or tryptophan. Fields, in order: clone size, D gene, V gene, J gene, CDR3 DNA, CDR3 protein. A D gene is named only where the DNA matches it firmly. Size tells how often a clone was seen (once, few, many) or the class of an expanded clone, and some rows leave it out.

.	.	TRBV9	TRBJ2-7	TGTGCCAGCAGCCCTTTGGCCGCTAGCCAAACCTACGAGCAGTACTTC	CASSPLAASQTYEQYF
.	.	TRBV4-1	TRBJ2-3	TGCGCCAGCAGCCAAGACTGGGAGAATACGCAGTATTTT	CASSQDWENTQYF
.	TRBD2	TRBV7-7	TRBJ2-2	TGTGCCAGCAGCTTGAATAGCGGGAGTTTTGGCGGGGAGCTGTTTTTT	CASSLNSGSFGGELFF
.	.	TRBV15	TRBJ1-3	TGTGCCACCAGCAGGAATCAGGTGAAACAGGGATCCTTCGGAAACACCATATATTTT	CATSRNQVKQGSFGNTIYF
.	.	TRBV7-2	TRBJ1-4	TGTGCCAGCAGCTTGGGGACTCGGGAAAAACTGTTTTTT	CASSLGTREKLFF
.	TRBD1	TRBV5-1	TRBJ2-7	TGCGCCACCAGAGATGGGACAGCGAGCTCCTACGAGCAGTACTTC	CATRDGTASSYEQYF
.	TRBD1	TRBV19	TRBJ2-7	TGTGCCAGTAGCTTGCAGGGGGATGTTTACGAGCAGTACTTC	CASSLQGDVYEQYF
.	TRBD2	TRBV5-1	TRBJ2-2	TGCGCCAGCAGCTCCGGACTAGCGGGTAACGGGGAGCTGTTTTTT	CASSSGLAGNGELFF
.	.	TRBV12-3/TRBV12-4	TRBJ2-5	TGTGCCAGCATGGACTACCAAGAGACCCAGTACTTC	CASMDYQETQYF
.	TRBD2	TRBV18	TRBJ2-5	TGTGCCAGCTCACCTAGGACTAGCGGGGGAGAAGAGACCCAGTACTTC	CASSPRTSGGEETQYF
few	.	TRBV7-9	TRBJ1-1	TGTGCCAGCAGCTTAAAACGGGACACCGCCTTAATGAACACTGAAGCTTTCTTT	CASSLKRDTALMNTEAFF
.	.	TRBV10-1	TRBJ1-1	TGCGCCAGCAGTGAAACAAGTACTTTGAACACTGAAGCTTTCTTT	CASSETSTLNTEAFF
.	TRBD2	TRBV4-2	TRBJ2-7	TGTGCCAGCAGCCAAGATAGGGCCCTAGCGGACTACAAGCAGTACTTC	CASSQDRALADYKQYF
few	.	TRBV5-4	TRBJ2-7	TGTGCCAGCAGCTTGGACTCAATCGCCGAGCAGTACTTC	CASSLDSIAEQYF
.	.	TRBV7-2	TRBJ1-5	TGTGCCAGCAGCCTGGGACACTTTAGCAATCAGCCCCAGCATTTT	CASSLGHFSNQPQHF
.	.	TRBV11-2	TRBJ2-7	TGTGCCAGCAGCTTAGATGGTTGGGGCGCGGTGTACGAGCAGTACTTC	CASSLDGWGAVYEQYF
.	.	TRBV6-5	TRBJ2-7	TGTGCCAGCAGTTACGGGGCTGGCGAGCAGTACTTC	CASSYGAGEQYF
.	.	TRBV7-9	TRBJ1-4	TGTGCCAGCAGTCGGGGGGGGACAACTAATGAAAAACTGTTTTTT	CASSRGGTTNEKLFF
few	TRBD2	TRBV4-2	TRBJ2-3	TGTGCCAGCAGCCATCGGACTAGCGGGATCACAGATACGCAGTATTTT	CASSHRTSGITDTQYF
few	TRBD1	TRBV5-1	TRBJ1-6	TGCGCCAGCAGCGGGGGACAGATCTCCTATAATTCACCCCTCCACTTT	CASSGGQISYNSPLHF
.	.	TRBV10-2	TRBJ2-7	TGCGCCAGCGCAGGCTCCTACGAGCAGTACTTC	CASAGSYEQYF
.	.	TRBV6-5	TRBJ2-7	TGTGCCAGCAGTTACGAAGGGGGTACCTACGAGCAGTACTTC	CASSYEGGTYEQYF